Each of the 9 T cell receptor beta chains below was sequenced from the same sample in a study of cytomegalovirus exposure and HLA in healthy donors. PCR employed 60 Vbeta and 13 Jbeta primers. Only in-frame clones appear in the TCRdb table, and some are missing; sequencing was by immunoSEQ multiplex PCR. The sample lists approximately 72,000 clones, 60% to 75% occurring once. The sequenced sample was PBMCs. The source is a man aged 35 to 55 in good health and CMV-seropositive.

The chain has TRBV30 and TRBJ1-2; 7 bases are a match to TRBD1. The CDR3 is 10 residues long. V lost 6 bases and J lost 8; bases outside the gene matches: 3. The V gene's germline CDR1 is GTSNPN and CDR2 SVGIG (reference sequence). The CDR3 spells CACTGDGYTF. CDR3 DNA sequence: TGTGCCTGTACAGGGGACGGCTACACCTTC.

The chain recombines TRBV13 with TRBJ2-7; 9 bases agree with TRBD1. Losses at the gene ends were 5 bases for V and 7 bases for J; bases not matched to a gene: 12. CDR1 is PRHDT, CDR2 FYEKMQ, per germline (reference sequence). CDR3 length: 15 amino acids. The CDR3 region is CASSDRDRVNEEQYF. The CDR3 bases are TGTGCCAGCAGCGATCGGGACAGGGTGAATGAGGAGCAGTACTTC.

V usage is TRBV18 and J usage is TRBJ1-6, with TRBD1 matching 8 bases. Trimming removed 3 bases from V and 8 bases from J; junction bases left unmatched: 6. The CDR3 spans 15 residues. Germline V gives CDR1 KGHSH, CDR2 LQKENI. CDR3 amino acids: CASSPSQGADSPLHF. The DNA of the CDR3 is TGTGCCAGCTCACCGAGTCAGGGGGCGGATTCACCCCTCCACTTT.

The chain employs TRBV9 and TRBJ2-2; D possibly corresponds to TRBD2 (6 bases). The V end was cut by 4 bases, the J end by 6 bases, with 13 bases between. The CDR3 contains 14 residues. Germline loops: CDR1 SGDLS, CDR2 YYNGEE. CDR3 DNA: TGTGCCAGCAGCATCTCTCCGGGGGCCGGGGAGCTGTTTTTT. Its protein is CASSISPGAGELFF. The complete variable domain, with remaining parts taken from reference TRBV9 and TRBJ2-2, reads DSGVTQTPKHLITATGQRVTLRCSPRSGDLSVYWYQQSLDQGLQFLIQYYNGEERAKGNILERFSAQQFPDLHSELNLSSLELGDSALYFCASSISPGAGELFFGEGSRLTVL.

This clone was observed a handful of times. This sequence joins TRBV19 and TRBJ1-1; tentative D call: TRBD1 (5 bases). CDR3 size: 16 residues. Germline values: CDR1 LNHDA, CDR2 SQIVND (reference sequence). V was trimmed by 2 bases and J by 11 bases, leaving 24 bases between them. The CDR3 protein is CASSIYGVDSRRWAFF. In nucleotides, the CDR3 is TGTGCCAGTAGTATATATGGGGTTGACAGTCGCCGGTGGGCTTTCTTT. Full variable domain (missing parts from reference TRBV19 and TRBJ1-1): DGGITQSPKYLFRKEGQNVTLSCEQNLNHDAMYWYRQDPGQGLRLIYYSQIVNDFQKGDIAEGYSVSREKKESFPLTVTSAQKNPTAFYLCASSIYGVDSRRWAFFGQGTRLTVV.

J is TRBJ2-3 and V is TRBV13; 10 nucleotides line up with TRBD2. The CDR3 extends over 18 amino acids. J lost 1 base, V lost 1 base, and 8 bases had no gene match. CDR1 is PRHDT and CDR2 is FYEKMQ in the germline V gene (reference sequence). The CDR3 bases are TGTGCCAGCAGCTTAGAAATCCTAGCGGGGGATGGCACAGATACGCAGTATTTT. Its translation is CASSLEILAGDGTDTQYF.

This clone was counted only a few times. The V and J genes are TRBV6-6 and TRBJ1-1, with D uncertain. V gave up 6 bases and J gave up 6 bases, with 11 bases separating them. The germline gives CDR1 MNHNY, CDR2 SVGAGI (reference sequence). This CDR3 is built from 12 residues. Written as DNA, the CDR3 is TGTGCCAGCAGGCTTCTACTCGCTGAAGCTTTCTTT. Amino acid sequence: CASRLLLAEAFF.

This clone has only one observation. In nucleotides, the CDR3 is TGTGCCAGCAGCCCCAGACTAGATCCCTACAATGAGCAGTTCTTC. Amino acid sequence: CASSPRLDPYNEQFF. J is TRBJ2-1 and V is TRBV7-8; D might be TRBD2 (6 bases). V lost 5 bases and J 2 bases, leaving 13 bases between the germline ends. CDR1 SGHVS and CDR2 FQNEAQ come from the germline V gene. The CDR3 extends over 15 amino acids.

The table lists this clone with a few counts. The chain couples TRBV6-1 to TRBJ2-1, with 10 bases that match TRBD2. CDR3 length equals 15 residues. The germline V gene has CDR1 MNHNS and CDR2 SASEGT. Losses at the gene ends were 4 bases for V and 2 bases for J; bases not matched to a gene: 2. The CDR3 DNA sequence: TGTGCCAGCAGTGTTAGCGGGGGGACCTACAATGAGCAGTTCTTC. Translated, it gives CASSVSGGTYNEQFF.